This TCR beta chain is from a study of CD8 T cells in Susac syndrome (dated by TCRdb to the late 2010s). The study in broad terms: Whether CD8+ T cell activation and differentiation in Susac syndrome was antigen driven was tested using repertoire sequencing. What the work shows at the level of the full study, not this receptor alone: The study acknowledged that relatively few individuals were included in the TCR sequencing and HLA analysis.

RNA was extracted using the RNeasy kit, and about 0.45 to 1 ug of the RNA was reverse transcribed with random hexamers. TCR beta CDR3 regions were amplified with the immunoSEQ multiplex PCR assay covering 54 Vbeta and 13 Jbeta segments. PCR amplification bias was corrected using a synthetic template baseline for primer optimization and computational correction. Regarding the original processing steps: Reads were assigned to V, D and J genes according to IMGT and analyzed in immunoSEQ Analyzer, with only productive sequences retained. Clonality was calculated as one minus the Shannon entropy normalized by log2 of the number of productive unique sequences. Public and private clones were assessed among the 100 most prevalent clones of each patient and control. Clones were defined as Susac-specific if absent from the healthy and MS cohorts, from 1052 published viral clones and from other ImmuneACCESS disease sequences. The public reads were run again by TCRdb, first through fastp at Q25 and then through MiXCR, and only productive beta chains were kept. CDR3 protein duplicates are merged, each entry listing the most common genes and DNA. None of the V and J calls come from the authors' own analysis; TCRdb made them. The sample contains some 120,000 distinct CDR3 sequences, roughly 94% of them found a single time. The ten largest clones capture approximately 0.089% of the sample.

Including the terminal cysteine and phenylalanine, the CDR3 comprises 11 residues. The entry retains the CDR3 DNA only, 33 bases that are in frame from base 1. Trimming at the junction amounts to 5 bases on V and 8 bases on J, and the germline ends lie 9 bases apart. Note on this clonotype: The antigen it binds to is not known. No quality values exist for individual bases; no much larger clone is one base distant.

High-throughput TCR beta sequencing profiled peripheral blood CD8+ and CD4+ T cells from healthy donors, Susac syndrome patients and multiple sclerosis patients. Healthy donors were age- and sex-matched controls. Bulk CD8+ and CD4+ T cells were purified by magnetic negative isolation, whereas CD8+ TEMRA cells were enriched by FACS. Blood was collected in EDTA tubes and processed within 24 hours, with PBMCs isolated through density gradient centrifugation. PBMCs intended for TCR sequencing were frozen in liquid nitrogen and were later thawed in a 37 degrees C water bath. The sorted or isolated CD4+, CD8+ and CD8+ TEMRA cells had a purity of 90% or higher.

The source of this sequence is a human donor in good health. Source material: CD4+ T cells from PBMCs. Recombination joined TRBV12-3 or TRBV12-4 with TRBJ1-2, with the D gene too uncertain to name. This receptor has the CDR3 CASSLTTGYTF. In nucleotide form, the sequence is TGTGCCAGCAGTCTAACAACGGGCTACACCTTC.